This passage covers 5 T cell receptor beta chains from one sample sequenced in a study of T-cell reconstitution after alpha-beta-depleted transplantation in children. Unique molecular identifiers were used to barcode this TCRbeta library. TCRdb called the PCR reads again in MiXCR, with one record for every CDR3 protein. The sample shows 780,000 or so distinct CDR3 sequences, 16% of them seen only once. The specimen comprised PBMCs, mostly from graft donor cells, sampled 360 days after TCRalphabeta/CD19-depleted stem cell transplant. The receptors were gathered from a male patient aged 10 to 17 who had a stem cell transplant for acute lymphoblastic leukemia, so the T cells may come from the graft donor.

This clonotype came up a few times. The genes are TRBV4-1 and TRBJ1-6; TRBD1 might be the D (5 bases). Trimming removed 0 bases from V and 10 bases from J, with 22 bases in between. The CDR3 has 18 residues. From germline, CDR1 is MGHRA and CDR2 YSYEKL. The CDR3 loop is CASSQDGRGRWLRSPLHF. Here the CDR3 DNA reads TGCGCCAGCAGCCAAGATGGGCGGGGCCGATGGTTGAGATCACCCCTCCACTTT.

At least ten counts were recorded for this clonotype. The chain employs TRBV9 and TRBJ1-3, with TRBD1 as a possible D gene (6 bases). The CDR3 contains 18 residues. V dropped 3 bases and J dropped 2 bases, with 21 bases sitting between them. The germline gives CDR1 SGDLS, CDR2 YYNGEE. The DNA of the CDR3 is TGTGCCAGCAGCGCCTCAGACGCAGGGGTTAGGGCTGGAAACACCATATATTTT. Translating it yields CASSASDAGVRAGNTIYF.

This clonotype was counted between two and nine times. The CDR3 sequence is CATSDYRFRELFF. The DNA for the CDR3 is TGTGCCACCAGTGACTACAGGTTCCGGGAGCTGTTTTTT. The V and J genes are TRBV24-1 and TRBJ2-2; TRBD1 is a possible D gene (5 bases). From germline, CDR1 is KGHDR and CDR2 SFDVKD. The CDR3 totals 13 residues. The V gene lost 4 bases and the J gene lost 9 bases, with 11 bases spanning the gap.

This clonotype was picked up a small number of times. This sequence joins TRBV2 and TRBJ2-7; 8 bases fit TRBD2. Germline loops: CDR1 SNHLY, CDR2 FYNNEI. V lost 0 bases to trimming and J lost 0 bases; unmatched junction nucleotides: 1. The CDR3 sequence is 15 residues long. The CDR3 nucleotides are TGTGCCAGCAGTGAAGCTGGACTAGCCTCCTACGAGCAGTACTTC. Its protein is CASSEAGLASYEQYF.

This clonotype was seen at least ten times. This CDR3 is CASSSMRGGGFF. Written as DNA, the CDR3 is TGTGCCAGCAGCTCCATGAGGGGAGGTGGGTTCTTC. The J gene is TRBJ2-1, the V gene TRBV12-3 or TRBV12-4, with a tentative D call TRBD2 (6 bases). The CDR3 is 12 residues long. V lost 6 bases to trimming and J lost 15 bases, with 18 bases between them.